Below are 20 T cell receptor beta chains sequenced from a single sample in a study of blood T cell repertoires in COVID-19 (dated by TCRdb to the early 2020s). The protocol used for the library was the immunoSEQ multiplex PCR assay. The table comes from immuneACCESS by way of TCRdb, which keeps in-frame sequences with V and J called. Part of the clones is missing from these tables; in studies checked, under half for an unresolved V gene and the rest for unknown reasons. A total of 350,000 to 450,000 clones appear in this sample, 85% of them only once. The leading ten clones occupy approximately 3.7% of the sample. Sequenced input: peripheral blood. The receptors were sampled from a woman between 18 and 30 years old with acute or convalescent COVID-19.

This clone was detected only once. The chain links TRBV5-4 to TRBJ2-7; TRBD1 might be the D (5 bases). Germline CDR1 and CDR2: SGHNT and YYREEE (reference sequence). This CDR3 comprises 13 residues. V lost 4 bases and J lost 5, with 13 bases in between. The CDR3 protein is CASSPVQGDEQYF. In DNA form, the CDR3 reads TGTGCCAGCAGCCCTGTCCAGGGTGACGAGCAGTACTTC.

The chain uses TRBV7-2 and TRBJ1-6, with unresolved D. V lost 1 base and J 7 bases, leaving 14 bases between the germline ends. Germline V gene data show CDR1 as SGHTA and CDR2 as FQGNSA. This CDR3 spans 16 amino acids. CDR3 coding DNA: TGTGCCAGCAGCTTAGGTTACGGGGTAGGGAATTCACCCCTCCACTTT. Amino acids: CASSLGYGVGNSPLHF.

This chain uses TRBV3-1 (or the pseudogene TRBV3-2) with TRBJ2-7, with 11 bases matching TRBD2. The germline V gene has CDR1 LGHDT and CDR2 YNNKEL (reference sequence). V dropped 4 bases and J dropped 3; count of bases not matched to a gene: 5. The CDR3 runs 15 residues. CDR3 protein: CASSPGTSGSYEQYF. The CDR3 DNA is TGTGCCAGCAGCCCCGGGACTAGCGGAAGCTACGAGCAGTACTTC.

The CDR3 DNA sequence: TGTGCCAGCAGTTTACAGGGGGCAGGTCAGCCCCAGCATTTT. It codes for CASSLQGAGQPQHF. The gene calls are TRBV27 and TRBJ1-5; 8 bases match TRBD1. The V and J ends lost 2 bases and 6 bases, in that order; junction bases with no gene match: 3. Per germline, CDR1 MNHEY and CDR2 SMNVEV (reference sequence). The CDR3 sequence is 14 residues long.

V and J are TRBV5-6 and TRBJ1-5; no firm D call. Germline CDR1 and CDR2: SGHDT and YYEEEE. Trimming pared 4 bases from V and 7 bases from J, leaving 18 bases between. CDR3 length: 15 residues. CDR3 coding DNA: TGTGCCAGCAGCCCTAATACCGGGGTAGGACAGCCCCAGCATTTT. Residues: CASSPNTGVGQPQHF.

The V and J genes are TRBV2 and TRBJ2-5; TRBD2 matches at 7 bases. V shed 8 bases, J shed 2 bases, and the junction held 14 bases outside the gene matches. Germline CDR1 reads SNHLY; CDR2 reads FYNNEI. The CDR3 is 16 amino acids. CDR3 in amino acids: CASGSGGAGDQETQYF. The DNA for the CDR3 is TGTGCCAGCGGCTCCGGCGGGGCGGGGGATCAAGAGACCCAGTACTTC.

V usage is TRBV30 and J usage is TRBJ1-2; TRBD1 matches at 7 bases. V lost 3 bases and J lost 10; bases outside the gene matches: 11. Per germline, CDR1 GTSNPN and CDR2 SVGIG (reference sequence). This CDR3 comprises 13 residues. CDR3 DNA sequence: TGTGCCTGGAGGATAACAGGGGAACCAAACTACACCTTC. This encodes CAWRITGEPNYTF.

The chain has TRBV5-1 and TRBJ2-7; TRBD2 agrees at 9 bases. The CDR3 totals 14 residues. Germline CDR1 reads SGHRS; CDR2 reads YFSETQ. Losses at the gene ends were 9 bases for V and 6 bases for J; bases not matched to a gene: 13. The CDR3 here is CATSPGLAGPEQYF. The DNA of the CDR3 is TGCGCCACTTCTCCGGGACTAGCAGGTCCCGAGCAGTACTTC.

This clone was detected only once. The chain combines TRBV19 with TRBJ2-1, with D possibly being TRBD2 (6 bases). Between the trimmed V and J ends, which lost 3 bases and 6 bases, there was a span of 18 bases. The CDR3 covers 16 residues. The germline gives CDR1 LNHDA, CDR2 SQIVND (reference sequence). CDR3 nucleotide sequence: TGTGCCAGTAGTATTGGGACTCCCGTTCTCGTCAATGAGCAGTTCTTC. Its protein is CASSIGTPVLVNEQFF. Variable domain in full (rest from reference TRBV19 and TRBJ2-1): DGGITQSPKYLFRKEGQNVTLSCEQNLNHDAMYWYRQDPGQGLRLIYYSQIVNDFQKGDIAEGYSVSREKKESFPLTVTSAQKNPTAFYLCASSIGTPVLVNEQFFGPGTRLTVL.

This CDR3 is CASSFVRARAFF. CDR3 sequence (DNA): TGTGCCAGCAGTTTTGTGAGGGCCCGAGCTTTCTTT. The rearrangement uses TRBV28 and TRBJ1-1; D gene unclear. Trimming took 3 bases from V and 10 from J, leaving 12 bases between them. The CDR3 extends over 12 amino acids. Germline V gives CDR1 MDHEN, CDR2 SYDVKM.

The genes are TRBV5-5 and TRBJ1-2; D might be TRBD1 (6 bases). V dropped 2 bases and J dropped 5 bases, with 16 bases sitting between them. Germline CDR1 and CDR2: SGHKS and YYEKEE (reference sequence). The CDR3 has 15 residues. CDR3 amino acids: CASSFWGTSGYGYTF. CDR3 sequence (DNA): TGTGCCAGCAGCTTTTGGGGGACATCAGGGTATGGCTACACCTTC. Using reference TRBV5-5 and TRBJ1-2 for the parts outside the CDR3, the full variable domain is DAGVTQSPTHLIKTRGQQVTLRCSPISGHKSVSWYQQVLGQGPQFIFQYYEKEERGRGNFPDRFSARQFPNYSSELNVNALLLGDSALYLCASSFWGTSGYGYTFGSGTRLTVV.

The CDR3 is CASSVRREGGIDTQYF. For the CDR3, the DNA is TGTGCCAGCAGCGTGCGTCGGGAGGGTGGAATAGATACGCAGTATTTT. This chain connects TRBV9 to TRBJ2-3, with 8 bases matching TRBD2. V was clipped by 2 bases and J by 5 bases; unmatched bases: 10. The CDR3 length is 16 residues. CDR1 is SGDLS, CDR2 YYNGEE, per germline.

This chain connects TRBV5-4 to TRBJ1-2; 8 bases align to TRBD1. Germline V gene data show CDR1 as SGHNT and CDR2 as YYREEE (reference sequence). V dropped 0 bases and J dropped 6; count of bases not matched to a gene: 1. There are 13 residues in the CDR3. The CDR3 region has the DNA TGTGCCAGCAGCTTGGGACAGGGGAATGGCTACACCTTC. Protein: CASSLGQGNGYTF.

V gene TRBV7-8 combines with J gene TRBJ1-5, with D tentatively TRBD1 (5 bases). The V gene lost 1 base and the J gene lost 1 base, with 17 bases spanning the gap. Per germline, CDR1 SGHVS and CDR2 FQNEAQ. The CDR3 consists of 18 residues. The CDR3 region is CASSLVQGGVRSNQPQHF. The CDR3 DNA follows: TGTGCCAGCAGCTTAGTCCAGGGAGGGGTTAGGAGCAATCAGCCCCAGCATTTT.

The chain couples TRBV5-1 to TRBJ1-6, with 7 bases identical to TRBD1. The V segment lost 0 bases and the J segment 4 bases; nucleotides outside the gene matches: 4. The CDR3 runs to 16 residues. Germline assignment: CDR1 SGHRS and CDR2 YFSETQ. The CDR3 spells CASSLGDSDYNSPLHF. CDR3 nucleotide sequence: TGCGCCAGCAGCTTGGGGGACAGCGATTATAATTCACCCCTCCACTTT.

This chain connects TRBV27 to TRBJ2-3; 7 bases align to TRBD2. Germline loops: CDR1 MNHEY, CDR2 SMNVEV (reference sequence). Trimming cost V 1 base and J 3 bases; bases outside gene matches: 7. The CDR3 contains 16 residues. CDR3: CASSLFGAGETDTQYF. In DNA, the CDR3 is TGTGCCAGCAGTTTATTTGGGGCGGGGGAAACAGATACGCAGTATTTT.

V usage is TRBV6-4 and J usage is TRBJ1-5; 7 nucleotides line up with TRBD1. CDR3 length: 15 amino acids. V lost 6 bases and J lost 6; bases outside the gene matches: 11. Germline V gene lookup returns CDR1 MRHNA and CDR2 SNTAGT. The CDR3 reads CASSPFGGGGQPQHF. In DNA, the CDR3 is TGTGCCAGCAGCCCCTTTGGAGGGGGCGGTCAGCCCCAGCATTTT.

The V gene is TRBV30, the J gene TRBJ2-3; TRBD1 matches 9 bases. J lost 5 bases, V lost 4 bases, and 10 bases had no gene match. The CDR3 has 15 amino acids. The germline V gene encodes CDR1 GTSNPN and CDR2 SVGIG (reference sequence). CDR3 residues: CAWNPDRGKGDTQYF. Written as DNA, the CDR3 is TGTGCCTGGAACCCAGACAGGGGGAAGGGAGATACGCAGTATTTT.

This clone has just one count. The chain links TRBV7-9 to TRBJ2-7, with 9 bases fitting TRBD1. The V gene's germline CDR1 is SEHNR and CDR2 FQNEAQ (reference sequence). This CDR3 has 14 residues. The V segment lost 3 bases and the J segment 3 bases; nucleotides outside the gene matches: 3. Written as DNA, the CDR3 is TGTGCCAGCAGCTTCCTGGGACAGGGCTACGAGCAGTACTTC. Residues: CASSFLGQGYEQYF.

This clone was seen more than once but under ten times. The rearrangement uses TRBV7-2 and TRBJ1-2; TRBD1 agrees at 9 bases. The CDR3 spans 15 residues. Trimming removed 5 bases from V and 4 bases from J; junction bases left unmatched: 8. Germline V CDR1 and CDR2: SGHTA, FQGNSA. The CDR3 spells CASSPGTGLTYGYTF. CDR3 nucleotide sequence: TGTGCCAGCAGCCCCGGGACAGGGTTGACCTATGGCTACACCTTC.